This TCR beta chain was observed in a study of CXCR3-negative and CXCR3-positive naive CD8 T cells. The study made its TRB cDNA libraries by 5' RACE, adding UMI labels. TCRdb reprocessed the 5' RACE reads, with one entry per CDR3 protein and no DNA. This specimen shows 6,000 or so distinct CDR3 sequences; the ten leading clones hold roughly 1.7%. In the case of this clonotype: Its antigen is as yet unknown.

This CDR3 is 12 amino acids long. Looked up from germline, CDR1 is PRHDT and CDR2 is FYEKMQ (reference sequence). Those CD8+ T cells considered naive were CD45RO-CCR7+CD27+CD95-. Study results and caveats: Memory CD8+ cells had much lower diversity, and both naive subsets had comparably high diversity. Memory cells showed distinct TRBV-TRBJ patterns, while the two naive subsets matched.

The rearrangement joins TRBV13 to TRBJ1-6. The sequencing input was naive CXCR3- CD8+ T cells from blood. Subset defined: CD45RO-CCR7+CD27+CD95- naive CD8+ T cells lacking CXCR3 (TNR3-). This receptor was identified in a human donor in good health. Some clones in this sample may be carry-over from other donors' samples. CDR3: CASSSAASPLHF.